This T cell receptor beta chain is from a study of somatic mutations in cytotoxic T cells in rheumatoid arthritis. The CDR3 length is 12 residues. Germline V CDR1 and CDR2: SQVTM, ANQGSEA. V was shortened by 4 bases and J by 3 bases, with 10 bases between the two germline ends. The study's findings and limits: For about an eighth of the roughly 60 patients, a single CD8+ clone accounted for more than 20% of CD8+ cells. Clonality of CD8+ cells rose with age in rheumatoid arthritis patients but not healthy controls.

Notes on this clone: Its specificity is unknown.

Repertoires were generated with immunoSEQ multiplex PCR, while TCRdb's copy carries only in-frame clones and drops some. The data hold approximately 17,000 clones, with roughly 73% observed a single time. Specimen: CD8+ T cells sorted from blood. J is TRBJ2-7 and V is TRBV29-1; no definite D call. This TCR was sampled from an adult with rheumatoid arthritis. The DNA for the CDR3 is TGCAGCGTTGGGGCTAACGGCTACGAGCAGTACTTC. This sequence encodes CSVGANGYEQYF.